These 14 T cell receptor beta chains were all obtained from the same sample, sequenced in a study of blood T cell repertoires in COVID-19. The table came from immunoSEQ multiplex PCR; TCRdb's copy has only in-frame clones and leaves some out. The sample contains 140,000 to 150,000 clones, roughly 86% of which appear only once. The sequenced material came from PBMCs or T cells enriched from blood (not recorded which). Source of these receptors: a woman aged 45 to 65 with acute COVID-19.

This chain uses TRBV27 with TRBJ1-2; 8 bases map to TRBD1. This CDR3 region has 14 residues. The trim removed 6 bases at V and 1 base at J, leaving 4 bases unmatched. Per germline, CDR1 MNHEY and CDR2 SMNVEV (reference sequence). CDR3 coding DNA: TGTGCCAGCAGCCATACAGGGGGTAACTATGGCTACACCTTC. This sequence encodes CASSHTGGNYGYTF.

CDR3 DNA sequence: TGTGCCAGCAGCCGGGGAGGGAACACTGAAGCTTTCTTT. As protein: CASSRGGNTEAFF. The J gene is TRBJ1-1, the V gene TRBV7-9; no firm D call. The CDR3 runs 13 residues. V was pared by 5 bases and J by 1 base, with 8 bases between. CDR1 and CDR2 (germline): SEHNR, FQNEAQ (reference sequence).

The chain recombines TRBV5-1 with TRBJ2-5; D remains ambiguous. Germline V gives CDR1 SGHRS, CDR2 YFSETQ. V was clipped by 9 bases and J by 4 bases, with 16 bases between them. The CDR3 has 13 amino acids. CDR3 sequence: CATRRGFGETQYF. The CDR3 nucleotides are TGCGCCACCAGGCGTGGTTTTGGAGAGACCCAGTACTTC. The full variable domain, its missing parts supplied by reference TRBV5-1 and TRBJ2-5, is KAGVTQTPRYLIKTRGQQVTLSCSPISGHRSVSWYQQTPGQGLQFLFEYFSETQRNKGNFPGRFSGRQFSNSRSEMNVSTLELGDSALYLCATRRGFGETQYFGPGTRLLVL.

The V call is TRBV5-1, the J call TRBJ1-1, with 8 bases lining up with TRBD1. The V segment lost 4 bases and the J segment 11 bases; nucleotides outside the gene matches: 16. There are 15 residues in the CDR3. The germline gives CDR1 SGHRS, CDR2 YFSETQ. CDR3 DNA sequence: TGCGCCAGCAGCGTTCAGGGGGCGCGGGACCGGGACGCTTTCTTT. Translating it yields CASSVQGARDRDAFF.

The chain combines TRBV7-2 with TRBJ2-1; D call uncertain. This CDR3 is built from 15 residues. Trimming stripped 0 bases from V and 7 bases from J, with 13 bases between. CDR1 is SGHTA, CDR2 FQGNSA, per germline. The CDR3 DNA follows: TGTGCCAGCAGCTTAGCGGCGGCGCAAGGTAATGAGCAGTTCTTC. This gives the protein CASSLAAAQGNEQFF. The whole variable domain, remainder taken from reference TRBV7-2 and TRBJ2-1, is GAGVSQSPSNKVTEKGKDVELRCDPISGHTALYWYRQSLGQGLEFLIYFQGNSAPDKSGLPSDRFSAERTGGSVSTLTIQRTQQEDSAVYLCASSLAAAQGNEQFFGPGTRLTVL.

This sequence joins TRBV7-8 and TRBJ2-7; 10 bases map to TRBD1. J gave up 1 base and V 6 bases, and 9 bases lay outside the gene matches. Germline V gene data show CDR1 as SGHVS and CDR2 as FQNEAQ. This CDR3 has 16 amino acids. This chain's CDR3 is CASRYTGTGASYEQYF. CDR3 sequence (DNA): TGTGCCAGCAGATACACCGGGACAGGGGCGTCCTACGAGCAGTACTTC.

The V and J genes are TRBV6-1 and TRBJ1-2, with 8 bases identical to TRBD1. Germline V gene data show CDR1 as MNHNS and CDR2 as SASEGT. The CDR3 totals 16 residues. The J segment lost 4 bases and the V segment lost 0 bases, leaving 7 bases of the junction unmatched. The CDR3 DNA reads TGTGCCAGCAGTGAAGCGGGGACAGGAGCGAGCTATGGCTACACCTTC. As protein: CASSEAGTGASYGYTF.

J is TRBJ1-1 and V is TRBV25-1; D is undetermined. The CDR3 is 14 amino acids. From germline, CDR1 is MGHDK and CDR2 SYGVNS. With 5 bases removed from V and 1 base from J, the gap between germline ends came to 11 bases. The CDR3 loop reads CASSPSTANTEAFF. CDR3 nucleotides: TGTGCCAGCAGTCCCTCTACAGCGAACACTGAAGCTTTCTTT. Full variable domain (missing parts from reference TRBV25-1 and TRBJ1-1): EADIYQTPRYLVIGTGKKITLECSQTMGHDKMYWYQQDPGMELHLIHYSYGVNSTEKGDLSSESTVSRIRTEHFPLTLESARPSHTSQYLCASSPSTANTEAFFGQGTRLTVV.

As DNA, the CDR3 is TGTGCCAGCTCACCCGGGCAGGGAGGCCGAAATGAGCAGTTCTTC. Its translation is CASSPGQGGRNEQFF. The chain has TRBV18 and TRBJ2-1; TRBD2 might be the D (6 bases). In germline, CDR1 is KGHSH, CDR2 LQKENI. V was trimmed by 3 bases and J by 7 bases, leaving 16 bases between them. The CDR3 consists of 15 residues.

The chain carries TRBV24-1 and TRBJ1-2, with D unresolved. The CDR3 sequence is 14 residues long. Germline V lookup: CDR1 KGHDR, CDR2 SFDVKD. Deletions cut 4 bases from V and 8 bases from J, with 16 bases between. For the CDR3, the DNA is TGTGCCACCAGTGACCGACCGGACTTAGGGGGCTACACCTTC. Its protein product is CATSDRPDLGGYTF.

The chain couples TRBV27 to TRBJ1-1; 9 nucleotides match TRBD1. CDR3 length: 14 amino acids. Germline V CDR1 and CDR2: MNHEY, SMNVEV (reference sequence). The ends lost 8 bases at V and 1 base at J; junction bases unmatched: 5. The CDR3 coding sequence is TGTGCCAGCGGGCCGGGACAGGGGAACACTGAAGCTTTCTTT. Translated: CASGPGQGNTEAFF.

The chain uses TRBV30 and TRBJ2-1, with D perhaps TRBD2 (6 bases). The germline V gene encodes CDR1 GTSNPN and CDR2 SVGIG (reference sequence). The V end was cut by 2 bases, the J end by 15 bases, with 14 bases between. This CDR3 is 11 amino acids long. CDR3 protein: CAWSPGGVPFF. The CDR3 nucleotides are TGTGCCTGGAGTCCAGGCGGGGTCCCGTTCTTC.

This clone was detected a few times. The chain employs TRBV5-1 and TRBJ1-2, with TRBD1 matching 7 bases. Germline values: CDR1 SGHRS, CDR2 YFSETQ. The J segment lost 7 bases and the V segment lost 4 bases, leaving 7 bases of the junction unmatched. The CDR3 contains 13 residues. As DNA, the CDR3 is TGCGCCAGCAGCCCACAGGGGTTCGGTGGCTACACCTTC. The encoded protein is CASSPQGFGGYTF.

V usage is TRBV27 and J usage is TRBJ1-6; a weak D match, TRBD1 (6 bases). The CDR3 is made up of 16 amino acids. Germline V gene data show CDR1 as MNHEY and CDR2 as SMNVEV (reference sequence). V dropped 6 bases and J dropped 9 bases, with 21 bases sitting between them. The CDR3 reads CASSLFPGGFASPLHF. CDR3 DNA sequence: TGTGCCAGCAGCCTTTTCCCGGGGGGCTTCGCTTCACCCCTCCACTTT.